Listed below are T cell receptor beta chains from one sample, sequenced in a study of blood T cell repertoires in COVID-19. Clones were read by immunoSEQ multiplex PCR, and TCRdb kept only the in-frame ones, dropping some. The sample carries 120,000 or so clones, approximately 84% recorded once. The sample taken for sequencing was peripheral blood. The receptor source for this set is a woman aged 25-40 years who had recovered from COVID-19. CDR3s include the opening cysteine and the closing phenylalanine or tryptophan. A D gene is named only where the DNA matches it firmly. A row's size may be missing; if present it is once, few, many or a size class.

j_call cdr3_length clone_size v_call d_call cdr3_nt cdr3_aa
TRBJ2-3 13 few TRBV5-6 . TGTGCCAGCGGGAGGGGGATGGAGGATACGCAGTATTTT CASGRGMEDTQYF
TRBJ2-1 18 . TRBV3-1/TRBV3-2 TRBD2 TGTGCCAGCAGCCAAGTGGCCCTAGCGGGGGGGAACTACAATGAGCAGTTCTTC CASSQVALAGGNYNEQFF
TRBJ2-6 18 . TRBV19 TRBD1 TGTGCCAGTAGTCTCCACCGGGACAGGGGGACTGGGGCCAACGTCCTGACTTTC CASSLHRDRGTGANVLTF
TRBJ1-2 14 few TRBV5-1 . TGCGCCAGCACCAATTCTTCAGGGCACTATGGCTACACCTTC CASTNSSGHYGYTF
TRBJ1-2 13 . TRBV18 . TGTGCCAGCTCACCACAGGGGGTAGATGGCTACACCTTC CASSPQGVDGYTF
TRBJ1-1 17 . TRBV3-1/TRBV3-2 TRBD1 TGTGCCAGCAGCCAAGCGAACAGGGGGCAGGGAAGGACTGAAGCTTTCTTT CASSQANRGQGRTEAFF
TRBJ2-7 14 . TRBV10-2 . TGCGCCAGCAGTGAGTCGCAGGGCTTCTACGAGCAGTACTTC CASSESQGFYEQYF
TRBJ2-3 12 . TRBV19 . TGTGCCAGTAGTATCGCCAGGGAAACGCAGTATTTT CASSIARETQYF
TRBJ2-4 17 once TRBV10-3 TRBD1 TGTGCCATCAGTGAGTCAGGGACAGGGATCTCCAAAAACATTCAGTACTTC CAISESGTGISKNIQYF
TRBJ2-5 21 once TRBV6-2/TRBV6-3 TRBD2 TGTGCCAGCAGTTGGGCTAGCGGGGGGACAAGATACTTCGTACCCCAAGAGACCCAGTACTTC CASSWASGGTRYFVPQETQYF
TRBJ2-2 15 . TRBV7-9 TRBD1 TGTGCCAGCAGCTTAGGACAGGGAGACACCGGGGAGCTGTTTTTT CASSLGQGDTGELFF
TRBJ2-1 15 . TRBV5-1 TRBD2 TGCGCCAGCTATCTAACGGGAGGGAGGAACAATGAGCAGTTCTTC CASYLTGGRNNEQFF
TRBJ2-2 16 . TRBV4-1 TRBD2 TGCGCCAGCAGCCAACCTAGCGGGAAACGTACCGGGGAGCTGTTTTTT CASSQPSGKRTGELFF
TRBJ2-4 17 . TRBV19 TRBD1 TGTGCCAGTAGTTTCCCTTCGACAGGGAACGCCAAAAACATTCAGTACTTC CASSFPSTGNAKNIQYF
TRBJ2-1 14 . TRBV10-1 . TGCGCCAGCAGTGAGTCGAGACGGGGCAATGAGCAGTTCTTC CASSESRRGNEQFF
TRBJ1-5 18 . TRBV23-1 . TGCGCCAGCAGTCGGGAGGGATCGAGAATGCGTAGCAATCAGCCCCAGCATTTT CASSREGSRMRSNQPQHF
TRBJ2-1 14 . TRBV6-1 . TGTGCCAGCAGTGAACCTGGGGGCGCGGATGAGCAGTTCTTC CASSEPGGADEQFF
TRBJ2-1 16 . TRBV4-1 . TGCGCCAGCAGCCAAGCGATTGGTGAAAGGGGATATGAGCAGTTCTTC CASSQAIGERGYEQFF
TRBJ1-1 15 . TRBV9 . TGTGCCAGCAGCCCCCTATTGCAGGGGAACACTGAAGCTTTCTTT CASSPLLQGNTEAFF
TRBJ2-3 17 once TRBV19 . TGTGCCAGTAGTATTGGAGGAGTGGCGGGATTTCCAGATACGCAGTATTTT CASSIGGVAGFPDTQYF
TRBJ2-4 13 . TRBV7-9 TRBD2 TGTGCCAGCAGCCCTCCCGGGGGGTACATTCAGTACTTC CASSPPGGYIQYF
TRBJ2-7 14 . TRBV11-3 TRBD1 TGTGCCAGCAGCTTAGGGGACAGACCCTACGAGCAGTACTTC CASSLGDRPYEQYF
TRBJ1-1 13 . TRBV5-5 . TGTGCCAGCAGCTTCCAGGGCGGCACTGAAGCTTTCTTT CASSFQGGTEAFF
TRBJ1-4 17 . TRBV7-8 . TGTGCCAGCAGACGAAGTTGGGGCGGCGGGGCTAATGAAAAACTGTTTTTT CASRRSWGGGANEKLFF